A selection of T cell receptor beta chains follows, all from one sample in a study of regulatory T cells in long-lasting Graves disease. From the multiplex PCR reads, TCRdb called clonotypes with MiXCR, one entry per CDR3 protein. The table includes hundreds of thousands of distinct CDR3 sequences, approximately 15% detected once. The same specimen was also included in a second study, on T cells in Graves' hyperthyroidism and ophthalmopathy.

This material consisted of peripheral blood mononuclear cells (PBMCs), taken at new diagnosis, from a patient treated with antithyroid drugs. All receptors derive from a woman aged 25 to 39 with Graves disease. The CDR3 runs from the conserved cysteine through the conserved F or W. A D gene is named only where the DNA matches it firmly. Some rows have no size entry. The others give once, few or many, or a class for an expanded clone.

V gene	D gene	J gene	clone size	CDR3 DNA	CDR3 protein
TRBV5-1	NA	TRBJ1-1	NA	TGCGCCAGCAGCAGGGCTCAGGAGCCCTTGAGCACTGAAGCTTTCTTT	CASSRAQEPLSTEAFF
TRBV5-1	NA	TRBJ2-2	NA	TGCGCCAGCAGTCGAGGAGGGGCCGGGGAGCTGTTTTTT	CASSRGGAGELFF
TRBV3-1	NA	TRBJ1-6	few	TGTGCCAGCAGCCAAGGAGGGGGACAAGGGAATTCACCCCTCCACTTT	CASSQGGGQGNSPLHF
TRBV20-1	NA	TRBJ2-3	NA	TGCAGTGCTATCCCCGGCCAGCGCCTCACGGATACGCAGTATTTT	CSAIPGQRLTDTQYF
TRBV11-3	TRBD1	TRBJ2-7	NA	TGTGCCAGCAGCACCCGACAGGGAAGTAGCGAGCAGTACTTC	CASSTRQGSSEQYF
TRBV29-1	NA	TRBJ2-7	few	TGCAGCATCGGGGACGGCTACGAGCAGTACTTC	CSIGDGYEQYF
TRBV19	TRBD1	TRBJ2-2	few	TGTGCCAGTAGTCCCTATTTTCAGGGGGTTTGCACCGGGGAGCTGTTTTTT	CASSPYFQGVCTGELFF
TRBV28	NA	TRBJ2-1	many	TGTGCCAGCAGTTTAGGGAGCGGAGGCCCCTACAATGAGCAGTTCTTC	CASSLGSGGPYNEQFF
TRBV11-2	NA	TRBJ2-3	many	TGTGCCAGCAGCTTAGATGGGGTGGGGGACCGCACAGATACGCAGTATTTT	CASSLDGVGDRTDTQYF
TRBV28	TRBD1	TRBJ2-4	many	TGTGCCAGCGGCCGTTCCGGGACAGGGAGAAACATTCAGTACTTC	CASGRSGTGRNIQYF
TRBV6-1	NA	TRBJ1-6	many	TGTGCCACCAGGGTAAAGGATAATTCACCCCTCCACTTT	CATRVKDNSPLHF
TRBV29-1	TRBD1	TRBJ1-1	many	TGCAGCGCTGAGCCGGGACAGGGGAACACTGAAGCTTTCTTT	CSAEPGQGNTEAFF
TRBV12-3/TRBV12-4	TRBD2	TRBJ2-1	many	TGTGCCAGCAGTTTAGCCGGGACTACAACCCGACAGTTCTTC	CASSLAGTTTRQFF
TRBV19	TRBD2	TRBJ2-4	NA	TGTGCCAGTAACCCCCCCGCGGGAGGGCCTAACATTCAGTACTTC	CASNPPAGGPNIQYF
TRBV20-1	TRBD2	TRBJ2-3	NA	TGCAGTGCTCAACGACTAGCCACAGATACGCAGTATTTT	CSAQRLATDTQYF